This T cell receptor (beta chain) is from a study of blood T cell repertoires in COVID-19. Study information: T cells, B-cell-depleted T cells, or PBMCs supplied cDNA or gDNA.

Assay: immunoSEQ multiplex PCR; the TCRdb copy retains only in-frame clones and omits some. The table lists 270,000 or so clones, 85% of them singletons, with approximately 6.6% in the top ten. The participants were between about 18 and 90 years old and came from under 25 US areas. The V end lost 3 bases, the J end lost 0 bases, and 8 bases lay between the germline ends. The V gene's germline CDR1 is DFQATT and CDR2 SNEGSKA (reference sequence). The CDR3 contains 13 residues. The TCR sequence derives from a woman aged 50 to 60 who had been exposed to COVID-19. The V gene is TRBV20-1, the J gene TRBJ1-2; weak D call: TRBD1 (5 bases). Sequencing was carried out using PBMCs or T cells enriched from blood (not recorded which). CDR3 sequence: CSASQGTNYGYTF. The CDR3 DNA reads TGCAGTGCTAGTCAGGGAACTAACTATGGCTACACCTTC.